A single T cell receptor (beta chain) is shown here with its context. Its antigen target is currently unknown. No per-base quality is available; no much larger clone lies one base away. TCR CDR3 regions were amplified from genomic DNA by multiplex PCR using the deep immunoSEQ assay. Extracted genomic DNA from each cell subset was distributed evenly across all wells of several immunoSEQ 96-well plates, and each plate was treated as a replicate. Each replicate PCR for sorted subsets received around 200 ng genomic DNA, equal to roughly 33,000 T cell genomes. The purified libraries were quantified using a Qubit 3.0 fluorometer, sized with a Bioanalyzer 2100, and then quantified again using the KAPA Library Quantification kit. Each immunoSEQ 96-well plate was sequenced on its own single-read 150-cycle Illumina NextSeq 550 flow cell. As for how the authors treated the data: Because the immunoSEQ output included only junctional sequences and no quality scores, the filtering could not be the same as the filtering used for full-length reads. To assign V/J genes and CDR3, sequences were annotated using PyIR, a Python wrapper for IgBLAST v1.9, with IMGT germline references. Reads were filtered out if the reads had weak V/J assignments (E-value above 1e-6), no CDR3, stop codons, out-of-frame junctions, or ambiguous translated residues. V3J clonotypes were defined as sequences sharing an identical inferred V gene, J gene, and CDR3 amino acid sequence. Percentage overlap between repertoires was calculated by dividing the number of shared unique clonotypes by the size of the smaller repertoire. Three approaches were used to assess repertoire richness: RTK rarefaction, the Chao1 estimator, and Recon v2.1 estimates of unobserved clonotypes. Generation probabilities were computed with OLGA for all TCRbeta clonotypes obtained by the gDNA method from a handful of donors. TCRdb carries this immuneACCESS record with in-frame sequences only. Its versions omit some clonotypes, under half of them owing to an unresolved V gene in the studies checked, with the rest unexplained. V, J and clone size reflect that table, while D and trimming were determined from the DNA. This sample has about 580,000 clones in its table, and roughly 98% of those were observed once. Approximately 0.3% of the sample belongs to the ten largest clones.

The entry originates in a study of shared clonotypes between healthy human individuals (dated by TCRdb to about 2020). About the full investigation: The cohort included a few men and a couple of women between 18 and 49 years of age. Per donor, three plates each were used for CD4 naive and CD4 memory, two for CD8 naive, and one for CD8 memory. The study deeply sequenced blood TCR repertoires of roughly five healthy adults to estimate repertoire size and the extent of clonotype sharing between individuals. Different laboratories and diverse techniques were used to prepare libraries and sequence TCR repertoires, to increase sequencing depth and limit assay-specific biases. Between about 0.85 and 10 billion PBMCs per donor were obtained by leukapheresis.

V ends up 5 bases short and J 5 bases short, with an unmatched junction base count of 9. The CDR3 runs 16 residues from the cysteine to the phenylalanine. Just CDR3 DNA is preserved here, 48 bases in frame from base 1. CDR1 and CDR2 were assigned from the germline V gene as SGHVS and FQNEAQ. Study-level results and caveats: Clonotypes shared by all four sorted-subset donors showed higher generation probabilities than non-shared clonotypes. The genetic and exposure-history diversity represented was limited by the small number of donors. Estimated clonotype richness was generally larger for naive than for memory subsets. Sharing across several donors was observed for roughly 5.4% of naive CD4, about 4% of naive CD8, 2.3% of memory CD4, and around 0.4% of memory CD8 clonotypes. Sampling was restricted to blood, and TCR repertoires in tissues likely differ from the TCR repertoires found in blood. Based on pairwise subsampling, the degree of clonotype sharing among donors was expected to be affected by sequencing depth. Incomplete sequencing was indicated by rarefaction of sorted-subset datasets, despite the large sequencing depth.

CD8 naive samples consisted of CD45RO-negative cells that were positively selected for CCR7, yielding a CD45RA+CCR7+ population without TemRA cells. The donors were healthy, HIV-negative adults with no recently reported acute infections or vaccinations. Only Caucasian adults living in Nashville, Tennessee, USA were represented among the donors. After blood collection by leukapheresis, PBMCs were isolated using Ficoll-Histopaque density gradient centrifugation and then cryopreserved in the vapor phase of liquid nitrogen. Analytical flow cytometry was used to check the purity and quantity of each magnetically sorted T cell population. From each sorted fraction, genomic DNA was isolated and quantified by UV absorbance on a Nanodrop 2000c.

Sequences were obtained from naive CD8+ T cells sorted from blood. In light of the paper, this sample's cell subset or site label describes: CD45RA+CCR7+. The receptor comes from a man under 40 in good health. The chain joins TRBV7-8 to TRBJ2-2, and 9 bases in between align with TRBD2. CDR3 reads: CASSPHSGRGTGELFF. The sequenced DNA is TGTGCCAGCAGCCCCCATAGCGGGAGAGGAACCGGGGAGCTGTTTTTT.